This T cell receptor beta chain originates from a study of cytomegalovirus exposure and HLA in healthy donors (dated by TCRdb to 2016 to 2017). Context from the whole study: An earlier analysis of under 600 of the donors reported more than 250 Gb of sequence data and 117 million unique TCR beta sequences from 190 million or so T cells. An early release covering roughly 600 HLA-typed donors comprised approximately 300 gigabases of sequencing data and around 80 million unique TCR sequences. The genetic ancestry cluster associated with self-reported Caucasian donors included about 81% of the approximately 430 genotyped donors. The study was designed to test whether signatures of past pathogen exposure could be identified by cataloging public T cell receptors. Using immunosequencing, the study profiled T cell repertoires from about 610 subjects and related those repertoires to cytomegalovirus serostatus. A separate validation cohort of 100 to 150 different subjects was used in addition to the roughly 720-subject first cohort. To predict cytomegalovirus infection status, the study combined high-throughput TCR immunosequencing, statistical association of individual TCRs with disease status, and machine learning. A later analysis re-analyzed previously published TCR beta repertoires from approximately 670 donors and added high-resolution HLA genotyping to study TCR occurrence patterns. Rather than drawing on any new phenotypic data, the later analysis identified candidate immune exposures from TCR beta sequences and the way those sequences occurred across donors. In an earlier analysis of about 590 of the donors, high-throughput TCR beta sequencing was used to judge whether each TCR beta V gene segment behaved as functional or pseudogenic. Donor age, sex, ethnicity and CMV serostatus were compiled together with the repertoire data. A later genetic analysis used genome-wide SNP genotypes for about 65% of the roughly 700 donors, treating that subset as a discovery cohort. All discovery cohort repertoires had been generated on a single sequencing platform. Both class I and class II loci were covered by HLA typing, at four-digit resolution. The number of typed donors differed by locus: about 620-640 for A, B, C, DRB1 and DQB1; 500 to 550 for DQA1; approximately 600 for DPA1; and some 470 for DPB1. About 5 DR-DQ haplotypes were handled as single units for association and clustering, since linkage in the cohort was strong. Among over 350 genotyped donors of the cohort, an average of approximately 240,000 unique TCR beta nucleotide sequences were sequenced per donor, roughly 20% of them non-productive. Broader findings and caveats from the paper: Several of the top co-occurrence clusters appeared to be linked to parvovirus B19, influenza, CMV and Epstein-Barr virus, according to a later analysis. According to a later analysis, TCR association rates differed among HLA loci, with DRB1 alleles showing the most associated TCRs and HLA-C alleles showing the fewest. Only TCR beta chains were sequenced in this cohort, and the absence of alpha or paired-chain data limited detectable features. In a later analysis, HLA-associated TCR beta chains were found to be more clonally expanded and to have lower generation probabilities than equally common non-associated chains. Linkage disequilibrium might explain the correlated functional status among segregating V segments, but an unknown experimental factor could not be ruled out. V-gene and J-gene trimming of TCR beta chains was associated with a missense DCLRE1C variant in a later genetic analysis, and the association was replicated in an independent cohort. The 87-base-pair reads could not distinguish some IMGT-functional V segments, including TRBV6-2 and TRBV6-3, so those segments were excluded. Broadly in line with IMGT annotations, most TCR beta V segments showed up in productive rearrangements about 87% or about 30% of the time in an earlier analysis of 450 to 600 of the donors. In both the original and validation cohorts, the classifier was reported to diagnose cytomegalovirus status with high specificity and sensitivity. In vitro tests confirmed that a few of the cytomegalovirus-associated TCR beta chains recognize cytomegalovirus antigens. The only immune exposure information available for the cohort was CMV serostatus. Because HLA typing was missing for some donors at each locus, association tests included only the typed subset. In the study, about 150 TCR beta chains were listed as associated with cytomegalovirus. It was suggested by the authors that the approach could potentially be generalized to other disease states and immunological phenotypes. A later analysis associated around 16,000 TCR beta sequences with specific HLA alleles at a false discovery rate of 0.05. In a later analysis, most CMV-associated TCR beta chains were found to appear HLA-restricted, with HLA associations seemingly driven largely by CMV exposure. A later genetic analysis reported fewer N-insertions in productive TCRs among donors in an Asian-associated ancestry cluster than the 666-donor mean. A further reported finding was that TCR beta sequences accurately predicted the HLA-A and HLA-B alleles for most subjects in the first cohort. The earlier analysis of 450 to 700 of the donors excluded 15 to 20 rarely observed V segments, including chromosome 9 orphons, because counts were too low. Assigning TCR associations to individual alleles was difficult when HLA alleles, especially DR and DQ, strongly co-occurred. Across donors, most TCR sequences were observed very rarely, whereas some public TCRs were present in many individuals. The presence/absence analyses assumed that sequencing depth was roughly uniform across donors, and that assumption may not be true. A cluster of highly shared sequence variants was judged likely to be a technical artifact of the sequencing pipeline.

Here V drops 2 bases and J drops 0 bases, and the junction holds 13 bases not matched to any gene. Inclusive of the bounding cysteine and phenylalanine, the CDR3 is 19 residues long. Just CDR3 DNA is preserved here, 57 bases in frame from base 1. From a lookup of the germline V gene, CDR1 and CDR2 are SNHLY and FYNNEI. In total, more than 500 healthy bone marrow donors made up the cohort. At the time of sampling, every cohort member was nominally healthy, though immune exposures that went unrecorded were likely present. The donor tested CMV seropositive and was one of the 289 seropositive cohort members. Every donor gave a peripheral blood sample, and the peripheral blood mononuclear cells from that sample were used for TCR beta sequencing. Genomic DNA extraction from the blood cell samples was performed with the Qiagen DNeasy Blood Extraction Kit. A word on this clone: Its recognized antigen is unknown. Within one base of it there is no much larger clone, and no base qualities were kept.

Library preparation used the immunoSEQ multiplex PCR assay. For the multiplex PCR, a mixture combining 60 forward primers for TCR Vbeta segments and 13 reverse primers for TCR Jbeta segments was used. The CDR3 region of rearranged TCR beta genes was amplified from genomic DNA by a multiplex PCR assay. Amplified TCR beta libraries were sequenced as 87-base-pair reads on the Illumina HiSeq System. The authors' analysis ran thus. A later analysis tallied tens of millions of unique TCR beta chains across the 666 repertoires, and some 10 million of those chains were shared by two or more donors. A nearest-neighbor algorithm error-corrected the raw reads and collapsed the reads into unique sequences, merging closely related sequences to remove PCR and sequencing errors. To assign V, D and J gene segments, CDR3 sequences were aligned to IMGT reference sequences. For a sequence to be retained, at least a six-nucleotide match to both a V gene segment and a J gene segment was required. A rearrangement counted as productive if the CDR3 had no stop codons and remained in frame with V and J, and every other rearrangement counted as non-productive. CDR3 was defined according to IMGT convention as the region running from the second conserved V-encoded cysteine to the conserved J-encoded phenylalanine. In an earlier analysis of around 570 of the donors, sequences lacking an unambiguous match to a single V gene segment were excluded. In an earlier analysis of approximately 590 of the donors, V segments were called functional above 56.7% productive rearrangements and were called segregating when the between-donor standard deviation exceeded 5%. A statistical classification framework was developed to diagnose cytomegalovirus status using the catalog of TCR beta chain sequences. V and J gene assignment, in a later analysis, came from comparing TCR nucleotide sequences with IMGT/GENE-DB human TR gene sequences. Using the TCRdist pipeline, a later analysis assigned CDR3 sequences along with most-parsimonious VDJ recombination scenarios. In a later analysis, each TCR beta chain was defined by its CDR3 amino acid sequence together with its V-gene family, and reads without a unique V-gene family were excluded. As a way to deal with suspected cross-contamination and a sequencing artifact, a later analysis dropped 500 to 700 nucleotide sequences that were highly shared and had low generation probability. In a later analysis, a clonal expansion index for each public chain was calculated from normalized within-repertoire ranks of inferred template counts. In a later analysis, generation probabilities were computed using a VDJ recombination model fitted to out-of-frame rearrangements, and the results were checked against IGoR. In a later analysis, hypergeometric tests were used to score TCR-TCR, TCR-HLA and TCR-CMV co-occurrence, with a repertoire-size bias correction applied to TCR pairs. A later analysis estimated false discovery rates by permuting HLA or CMV assignments 20 times. In a later analysis, co-occurring TCRs were grouped with DBSCAN, and TCRdist sequence similarity was added when clustering was performed within HLA-allele-positive subsets. Repertoires with fewer than 30,000 or more than 120,000 public chains, plus five repertoires with anomalous nucleotide sharing, were excluded from co-occurrence clustering. This immuneACCESS table, as held by TCRdb, lists in-frame sequences with V and J called but not all clones. Of the missing ones, under half trace to an unresolved V gene in checked studies; the others have no known cause. Clone size and the V and J calls come from that table; the DNA yielded D and trimming. Across this sample there are 170,000 or so clones, with around 83% seen only once. The ten largest account for roughly 6.5% of the sample.

The sequence joins TRBV2 to TRBJ2-7; a stretch of 10 junction bases matches TRBD2. The material sequenced was PBMCs. This receptor was obtained from a man aged 50 to 59 in good health and CMV-seropositive. The CDR3 in this case is CASSEYVWTSGQSSYEQYF. The DNA sequence reads TGTGCCAGCAGTGAATACGTGTGGACTAGCGGTCAGAGCTCCTACGAGCAGTACTTC.